Listed here are 28 T cell receptor beta chains from one sample, sequenced in a study of early T cells in non-severe SARS-CoV-2 infection. TCRdb reanalysed the 5' RACE reads using MiXCR and keeps one entry per CDR3 protein. The data contain around 50,000 distinct CDR3 sequences, roughly 5.9% of them singletons. The source material was whole blood. The receptors were sampled from an adult who was a healthcare worker with PCR-confirmed SARS-CoV-2 infection or an uninfected control (not recorded which).

This clonotype was counted ten times or more. The J gene is TRBJ1-5, the V gene TRBV2; D remains ambiguous. The CDR3 is 12 residues long. Germline V gives CDR1 SNHLY, CDR2 FYNNEI. The V gene lost 6 bases and the J gene lost 4 bases, with 7 bases spanning the gap. The CDR3 coding sequence is TGTGCCAGCAGGCCGGGAAATCAGCCCCAGCATTTT. Translation gives CASRPGNQPQHF.

This clonotype was found many times. In DNA form, the CDR3 reads TGTGCCAGCAGCACGGGAGACAGGGGCCGGAATTCACCCCTCCACTTT. Translation: CASSTGDRGRNSPLHF. The chain couples TRBV5-6 to TRBJ1-6, with TRBD1 identical over 8 bases. The CDR3 length is 16 residues. CDR1 is SGHDT, CDR2 YYEEEE, per germline. J gave up 7 bases and V 4 bases, and 10 bases lay outside the gene matches.

This clonotype was found a few times. The gene calls are TRBV7-8 and TRBJ1-5; D unclear. The ends were cut back, 0 bases at V and 8 bases at J, with 11 bases in the middle. This CDR3 spans 14 amino acids. Germline lookup yields CDR1 SGHVS and CDR2 FQNEAQ. DNA for the CDR3: TGTGCCAGCAGCTTAGCAGGCGGGCCCAAGCCCCAGCATTTT. It yields the protein CASSLAGGPKPQHF.

Only a few counts were recorded for this clonotype. The chain uses TRBV29-1 and TRBJ2-2; no firm D call. Germline loops: CDR1 SQVTM, CDR2 ANQGSEA. V was shortened by 4 bases and J by 6 bases, with 18 bases between the two germline ends. This CDR3 spans 15 amino acids. The CDR3 nucleotides are TGCAGCGTTGTGGGGTTACGAAGTGAAGCCGGGGAGCTGTTTTTT. It specifies CSVVGLRSEAGELFF.

At least ten counts were recorded for this clonotype. This sequence joins TRBV5-1 and TRBJ1-2; the match to TRBD1 covers 9 bases. Trimming took 1 base from V and 5 from J; bases not matched to a gene: 18. Germline values: CDR1 SGHRS, CDR2 YFSETQ. The CDR3 totals 19 residues. The CDR3 DNA reads TGCGCCAGCAGCTTGTTTGGTCCTGGGACAGGGTATTCTGCATATGGCTACACCTTC. It yields the protein CASSLFGPGTGYSAYGYTF.

Here the CDR3 DNA reads TGTGCCAGCAGCCAAGAAGGAGTGACAAGAACCGGGGAGCTGTTTTTT. Amino acids: CASSQEGVTRTGELFF. The genes are TRBV4-2 and TRBJ2-2; D is uncertain. Germline V lookup: CDR1 LGHNA, CDR2 YNFKEQ. The CDR3 consists of 16 residues. V lost 0 bases, J lost 5 bases, and 13 bases lay in between.

This clonotype was recorded many times. The rearrangement joins TRBV5-1 to TRBJ2-2; 9 bases match TRBD1. This CDR3 contains 15 residues. V shed 4 bases, J shed 6 bases, and the junction held 7 bases outside the gene matches. The germline V gene encodes CDR1 SGHRS and CDR2 YFSETQ. CDR3 region: CASSAGTGSSGELFF. In DNA form, the CDR3 reads TGCGCCAGCAGCGCAGGGACAGGGTCTTCCGGGGAGCTGTTTTTT.

This clonotype was picked up many times. The V call is TRBV29-1, the J call TRBJ2-7; TRBD2 might be the D (5 bases). V lost 7 bases to trimming and J lost 4 bases, with 11 bases between them. From germline, CDR1 is SQVTM and CDR2 ANQGSEA. This CDR3 spans 11 amino acids. For the CDR3, the DNA is TGCAGCGCCGACTCGGGATACGAGCAGTACTTC. It codes for CSADSGYEQYF.

The table lists this clonotype with many counts. V and J are TRBV27 and TRBJ1-6; D unclear. The ends were cut back, 2 bases at V and 7 bases at J, with 12 bases in the middle. From germline, CDR1 is MNHEY and CDR2 SMNVEV (reference sequence). The CDR3 loop spans 15 amino acids. Here the CDR3 reads CASSLEGRYNSPLHF. The DNA of the CDR3 is TGTGCCAGCAGTTTAGAAGGGCGATACAATTCACCCCTCCACTTT.

This clonotype was detected many times. The gene calls are TRBV7-9 and TRBJ2-1, with a weak D call TRBD2 (6 bases). The CDR3 spans 13 residues. V was trimmed by 4 bases and J by 9 bases, leaving 13 bases between them. The germline gives CDR1 SEHNR, CDR2 FQNEAQ (reference sequence). CDR3 sequence (DNA): TGTGCCAGCAGCTCCCCAGGCGGGATTGAGCAGTTCTTC. Its protein is CASSSPGGIEQFF.

Many counts were recorded for this clonotype. The chain uses TRBV13 and TRBJ1-3, with a tentative D call TRBD1 (5 bases). The CDR3 extends over 14 amino acids. V lost 5 bases, J lost 4 bases, and 12 bases lay in between. Germline assignment: CDR1 PRHDT and CDR2 FYEKMQ (reference sequence). CDR3 sequence reads: CASSPGGAGNTIYF. CDR3 in DNA: TGTGCCAGCAGCCCGGGAGGGGCCGGAAACACCATATATTTT.

The chain couples TRBV11-3 to TRBJ2-1; no clear D gene. This CDR3 region has 17 residues. Germline CDR1 and CDR2: SGHNT and YENEEA. Deletions cut 5 bases from V and 4 bases from J, with 21 bases between. The CDR3 DNA is TGTGCCAGCAGCACCCCCATGACCGGCGGTCCTTACAATGAGCAGTTCTTC. Encoded protein: CASSTPMTGGPYNEQFF.

This clonotype was seen ten or more times. The J gene is TRBJ2-1, the V gene TRBV20-1, with 8 bases identical to TRBD2. Germline CDR1 reads DFQATT; CDR2 reads SNEGSKA (reference sequence). The CDR3 loop spans 17 amino acids. V was clipped by 5 bases and J by 0 bases; unmatched bases: 12. CDR3 loop: CSAPRVAGLSSYNEQFF. CDR3 coding DNA: TGCAGTGCTCCCCGGGTAGCGGGATTGAGCTCCTACAATGAGCAGTTCTTC.

There are many counts of this clonotype. J is TRBJ2-3 and V is TRBV6-2 or TRBV6-3; no firm D call. V was shortened by 2 bases and J by 2 bases, with 8 bases between the two germline ends. Per germline, CDR1 MNHEY and CDR2 SVGEGT. This CDR3 has 14 amino acids. For the CDR3, the DNA is TGTGCCAGCAGTTACGGCGGACCCACAGATACGCAGTATTTT. It translates to CASSYGGPTDTQYF.

In its sample, this clonotype was seen many times. The rearrangement links TRBV9 to TRBJ2-5, with TRBD1 matching 8 bases. J lost 5 bases, V lost 2 bases, and 14 bases had no gene match. Looked up from germline, CDR1 is SGDLS and CDR2 is YYNGEE. CDR3 size: 17 residues. The CDR3 region has the DNA TGTGCCAGCAGCGTTGCCGGACAGGGTCCAAATATGGAGACCCAGTACTTC. It codes for CASSVAGQGPNMETQYF.

In the case of this clonotype: Being one base from a much bigger clone, this may be a read error. The chain combines TRBV5-5 with TRBJ1-1; D remains ambiguous. Germline V gene sequence: CDR1 SGHKS, CDR2 YYEKEE (reference sequence). The CDR3 is 13 amino acids. V was shortened by 4 bases and J by 1 base, with 8 bases between the two germline ends. CDR3 amino acids: CASSLLGNTEAFF. The CDR3 DNA reads TGTGCCAGCAGCCTACTCGGGAACACTGAAGCTTTCTTT. Filled out from reference TRBV5-5 and TRBJ1-1, the complete variable domain reads DAGVTQSPTHLIKTRGQQVTLRCSPISGHKSVSWYQQVLGQGPQFIFQYYEKEERGRGNFPDRFSARQFPNYSSELNVNALLLGDSALYLCASSLLGNTEAFFGQGTRLTVV.

This clonotype was counted only a few times. V gene TRBV6-2 or TRBV6-3 combines with J gene TRBJ2-7, with a possible D match to TRBD2 (5 bases). Per the germline V gene, CDR1 is MNHEY and CDR2 is SVGEGT. V lost 4 bases, J lost 3 bases, and 25 bases lay in between. The CDR3 has 18 residues. CDR3: CASSFTAGKTHTSYEQYF. DNA for the CDR3: TGTGCCAGCAGTTTTACTGCCGGGAAAACTCATACGAGCTACGAGCAGTACTTC.

This clonotype was picked up many times. The chain joins TRBV20-1 to TRBJ2-3; D assignment may be TRBD1 or TRBD2 (5 bases each). Germline lookup yields CDR1 DFQATT and CDR2 SNEGSKA (reference sequence). This CDR3 region has 13 residues. The V end was cut by 6 bases, the J end by 0 bases, with 10 bases between. The CDR3 nucleotides are TGCAGTGCCCCGGGGCCTAGCACAGATACGCAGTATTTT. This sequence encodes CSAPGPSTDTQYF.

This clonotype was counted ten times or more. The chain uses TRBV7-8 and TRBJ2-2; D not certain. CDR3 length: 14 amino acids. From germline, CDR1 is SGHVS and CDR2 FQNEAQ. The ends were cut back, 5 bases at V and 7 bases at J, with 14 bases in the middle. The CDR3 DNA is TGTGCCAGCAGCCCCCCGAGAGCAGGCGGGGAGCTGTTTTTT. Protein sequence: CASSPPRAGGELFF.

The rearrangement links TRBV7-6 to TRBJ2-5; no definite D call. Germline assignment: CDR1 SGHVS and CDR2 FNYEAQ. V lost 2 bases and J lost 5, with 9 bases in between. This CDR3 is 13 amino acids long. This chain's CDR3 is CASSLIQQETQYF. CDR3 sequence (DNA): TGTGCCAGCAGCTTAATCCAACAGGAGACCCAGTACTTC.

This chain connects TRBV6-2 or TRBV6-3 to TRBJ2-3; 10 bases align to TRBD2. CDR1 is MNHEY, CDR2 SVGEGT, per germline. Trimming cost V 5 bases and J 2 bases; bases outside gene matches: 7. The CDR3 covers 16 residues. Here the CDR3 reads CASSLGLAAYTDTQYF. The CDR3 DNA is TGTGCCAGCAGTCTCGGACTAGCGGCCTACACAGATACGCAGTATTTT.

The V call is TRBV27, the J call TRBJ2-7; 10 positions agree with TRBD1. The CDR3 sequence is 14 residues long. J gave up 4 bases and V 5 bases, and 5 bases lay outside the gene matches. The germline CDR1 and CDR2 sequences are MNHEY and SMNVEV (reference sequence). CDR3: CASSATGGKYEQYF. CDR3 nucleotide sequence: TGTGCCAGCAGTGCGACAGGGGGCAAGTACGAGCAGTACTTC.

In this sample, this clonotype turned up a few times. The chain combines TRBV19 with TRBJ2-7, with 10 bases fitting TRBD1. Trimming cost V 3 bases and J 2 bases; bases outside gene matches: 4. The CDR3 loop spans 15 amino acids. Germline V gene sequence: CDR1 LNHDA, CDR2 SQIVND (reference sequence). The CDR3 DNA reads TGTGCCAGTAGTATTGGGGGGACAGGGGCCTACGAGCAGTACTTC. As protein: CASSIGGTGAYEQYF.

This clonotype was observed many times. J is TRBJ1-2 and V is TRBV12-3 or TRBV12-4, with 8 bases identical to TRBD1. This CDR3 spans 13 amino acids. With 3 bases clipped from V and 4 bases from J, the junction kept 1 base outside the gene matches. The CDR3 coding sequence is TGTGCCAGCAGTTTCGGGACAGGCTATGGCTACACCTTC. Protein sequence: CASSFGTGYGYTF.

The chain joins TRBV6-5 to TRBJ2-5; a possible D gene is TRBD1 (6 bases). Trimming removed 5 bases from V and 4 bases from J, with 11 bases in between. CDR1 and CDR2 (germline): MNHEY, SVGAGI. CDR3 length: 13 residues. The CDR3 sequence: CASSLGGIETQYF. For the CDR3, the DNA is TGTGCCAGCAGTCTAGGGGGAATAGAGACCCAGTACTTC.

The table lists this clonotype with many counts. The V gene is TRBV9, the J gene TRBJ2-5, with unresolved D. CDR3 length equals 15 residues. CDR1 is SGDLS, CDR2 YYNGEE, per germline. Trimming left V 4 bases short and J 1 base short, with 14 bases between. The CDR3 nucleotides are TGTGCCAGCAGCAGCCAAGGACGGTCCCAAGAGACCCAGTACTTC. This codes for CASSSQGRSQETQYF.

There are many counts of this clonotype. V and J are TRBV7-2 and TRBJ1-2; D call uncertain. Germline V gene data show CDR1 as SGHTA and CDR2 as FQGNSA. The CDR3 has 15 amino acids. The ends were cut back, 1 base at V and 0 bases at J, with 9 bases in the middle. This chain's CDR3 is CASSLDGYSNYGYTF. As DNA, the CDR3 is TGTGCCAGCAGCTTAGACGGGTATTCTAACTATGGCTACACCTTC.

This clonotype was detected only a few times. The chain has TRBV6-1 and TRBJ2-4; no reliable D call. The germline V and J ends were trimmed by 2 bases and 8 bases, with 4 bases remaining between them. The CDR3 spans 11 residues. Per the germline V gene, CDR1 is MNHNS and CDR2 is SASEGT. The CDR3 protein is CASSELDIQYF. For the CDR3, the DNA is TGTGCCAGCAGTGAACTAGACATTCAGTACTTC.